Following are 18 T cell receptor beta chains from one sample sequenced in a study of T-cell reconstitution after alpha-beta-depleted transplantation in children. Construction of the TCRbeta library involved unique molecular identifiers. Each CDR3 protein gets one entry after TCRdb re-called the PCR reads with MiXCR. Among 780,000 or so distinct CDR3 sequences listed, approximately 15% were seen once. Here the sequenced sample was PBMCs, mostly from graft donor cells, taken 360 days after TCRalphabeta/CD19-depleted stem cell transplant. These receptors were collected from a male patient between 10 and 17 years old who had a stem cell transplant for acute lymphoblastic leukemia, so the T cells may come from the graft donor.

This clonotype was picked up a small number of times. CDR3 amino acids: CASSPDLAGVGYEQYF. In nucleotides, the CDR3 is TGTGCCAGCAGTCCCGACTTAGCGGGAGTTGGATACGAGCAGTACTTC. V is TRBV11-2 and J is TRBJ2-7; 9 bases agree with TRBD2. This CDR3 comprises 16 residues. Germline CDR1 and CDR2: SGHAT and FQNNGV. Trimming took 6 bases from V and 4 from J; bases not matched to a gene: 13.

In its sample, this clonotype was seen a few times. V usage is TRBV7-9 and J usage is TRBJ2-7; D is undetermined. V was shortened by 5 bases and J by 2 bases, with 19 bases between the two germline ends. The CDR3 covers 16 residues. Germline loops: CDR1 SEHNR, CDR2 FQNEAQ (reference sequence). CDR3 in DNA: TGTGCCAGCAGCCCCGAAGTGGGCGACTTTACCTACGAGCAGTACTTC. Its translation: CASSPEVGDFTYEQYF.

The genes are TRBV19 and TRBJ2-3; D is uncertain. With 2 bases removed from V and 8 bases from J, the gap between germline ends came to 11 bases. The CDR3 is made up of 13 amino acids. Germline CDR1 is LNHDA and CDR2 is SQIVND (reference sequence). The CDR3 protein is CASSINSGFTQYF. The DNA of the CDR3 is TGTGCCAGTAGTATAAATTCTGGATTTACGCAGTATTTT.

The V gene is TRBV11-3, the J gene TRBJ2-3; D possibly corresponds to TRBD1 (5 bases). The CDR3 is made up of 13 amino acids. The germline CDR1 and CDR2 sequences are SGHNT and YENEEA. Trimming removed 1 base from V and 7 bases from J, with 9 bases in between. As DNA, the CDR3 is TGTGCCAGCAGCTTAGTCGGACACCATACGCAGTATTTT. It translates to CASSLVGHHTQYF.

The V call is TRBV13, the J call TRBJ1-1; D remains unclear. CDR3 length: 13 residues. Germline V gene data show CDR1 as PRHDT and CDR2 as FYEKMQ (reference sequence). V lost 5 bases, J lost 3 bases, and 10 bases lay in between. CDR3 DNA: TGTGCCAGCAGCCCCCCAGGACACACTGAAGCTTTCTTT. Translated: CASSPPGHTEAFF. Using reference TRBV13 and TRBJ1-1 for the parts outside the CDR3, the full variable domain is AAGVIQSPRHLIKEKRETATLKCYPIPRHDTVYWYQQGPGQDPQFLISFYEKMQSDKGSIPDRFSAQQFSDYHSELNMSSLELGDSALYFCASSPPGHTEAFFGQGTRLTVV.

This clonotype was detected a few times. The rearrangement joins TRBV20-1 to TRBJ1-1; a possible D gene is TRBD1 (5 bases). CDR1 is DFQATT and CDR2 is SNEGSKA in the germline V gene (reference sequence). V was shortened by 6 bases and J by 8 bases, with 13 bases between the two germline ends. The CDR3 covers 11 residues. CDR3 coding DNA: TGCAGTGCCTCAGGGAGGCGGGAAGCTTTCTTT. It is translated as CSASGRREAFF.

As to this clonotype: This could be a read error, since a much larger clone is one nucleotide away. As DNA, the CDR3 is TGTGCCAGCTGTTTAGGGTGGCACAATGAGCAGTTCTTC. This sequence encodes CASCLGWHNEQFF. V gene TRBV3-1 combines with J gene TRBJ2-1; D call uncertain. The CDR3 runs 13 residues. V lost 8 bases, J lost 5 bases, and 13 bases lay in between. The germline V gene has CDR1 LGHDT and CDR2 YNNKEL (reference sequence).

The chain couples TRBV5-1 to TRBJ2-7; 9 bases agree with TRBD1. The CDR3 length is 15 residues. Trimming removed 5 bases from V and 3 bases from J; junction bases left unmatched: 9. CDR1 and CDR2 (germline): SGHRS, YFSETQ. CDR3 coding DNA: TGCGCCAGCAGATCATCCGACAGGGGGGACTACGAGCAGTACTTC. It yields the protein CASRSSDRGDYEQYF.

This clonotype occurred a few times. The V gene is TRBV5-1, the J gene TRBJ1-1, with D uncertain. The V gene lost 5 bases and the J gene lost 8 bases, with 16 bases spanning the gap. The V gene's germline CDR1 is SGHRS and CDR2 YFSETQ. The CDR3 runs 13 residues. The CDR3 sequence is CASRSGHSREAFF. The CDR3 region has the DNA TGCGCCAGCAGGTCCGGGCACAGCAGAGAAGCTTTCTTT.

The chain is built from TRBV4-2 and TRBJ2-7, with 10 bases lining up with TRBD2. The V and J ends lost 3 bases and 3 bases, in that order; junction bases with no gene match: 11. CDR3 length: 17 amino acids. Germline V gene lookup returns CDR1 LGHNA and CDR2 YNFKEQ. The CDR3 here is CASSQLDASGSLYEQYF. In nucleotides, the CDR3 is TGTGCCAGCAGCCAGCTTGATGCTAGCGGGAGTCTCTACGAGCAGTACTTC.

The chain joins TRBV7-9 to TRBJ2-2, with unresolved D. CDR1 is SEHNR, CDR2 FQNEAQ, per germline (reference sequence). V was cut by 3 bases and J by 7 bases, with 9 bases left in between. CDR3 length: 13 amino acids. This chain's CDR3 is CASSFTSGGELFF. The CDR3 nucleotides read TGTGCCAGCAGCTTTACGTCTGGCGGGGAGCTGTTTTTT.

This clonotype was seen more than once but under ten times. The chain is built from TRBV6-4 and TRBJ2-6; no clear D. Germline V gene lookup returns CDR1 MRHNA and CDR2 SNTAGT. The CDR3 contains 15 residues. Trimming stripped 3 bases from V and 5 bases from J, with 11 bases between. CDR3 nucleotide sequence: TGTGCCAGCAGTGAGACGGTCGCGAGGGCCAACGTCCTGACTTTC. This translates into CASSETVARANVLTF.

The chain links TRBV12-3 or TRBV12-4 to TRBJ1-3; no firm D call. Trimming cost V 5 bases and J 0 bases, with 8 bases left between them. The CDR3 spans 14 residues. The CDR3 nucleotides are TGTGCCAGCAGTCCCTGGGGCTCTGGAAACACCATATATTTT. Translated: CASSPWGSGNTIYF.

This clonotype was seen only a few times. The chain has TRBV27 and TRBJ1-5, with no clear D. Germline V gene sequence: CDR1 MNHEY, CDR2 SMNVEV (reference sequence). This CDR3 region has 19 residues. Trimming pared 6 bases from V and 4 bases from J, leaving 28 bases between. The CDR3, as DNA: TGTGCCAGCAGCCCTCTGCACCCCCAGGTTGGAAGGGTTAATCAGCCCCAGCATTTT. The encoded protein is CASSPLHPQVGRVNQPQHF.

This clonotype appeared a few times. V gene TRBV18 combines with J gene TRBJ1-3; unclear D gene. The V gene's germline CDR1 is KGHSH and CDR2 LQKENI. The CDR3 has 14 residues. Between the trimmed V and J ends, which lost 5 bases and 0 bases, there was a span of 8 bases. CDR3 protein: CASSVDTSGNTIYF. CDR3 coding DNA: TGTGCCAGCTCAGTCGACACCTCTGGAAACACCATATATTTT.

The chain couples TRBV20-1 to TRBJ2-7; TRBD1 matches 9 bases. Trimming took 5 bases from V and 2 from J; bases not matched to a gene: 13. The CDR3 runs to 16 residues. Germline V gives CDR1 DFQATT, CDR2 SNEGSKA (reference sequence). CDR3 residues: CSAPYIHRGLPYEQYF. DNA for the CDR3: TGCAGTGCTCCGTATATACACAGGGGGCTACCCTACGAGCAGTACTTC.

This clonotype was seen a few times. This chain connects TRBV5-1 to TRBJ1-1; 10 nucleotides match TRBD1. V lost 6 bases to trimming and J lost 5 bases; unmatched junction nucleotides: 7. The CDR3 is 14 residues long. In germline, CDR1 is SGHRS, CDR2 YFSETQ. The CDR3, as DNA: TGCGCCAGCAACCATAGGACAGGGGGAACTGAAGCTTTCTTT. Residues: CASNHRTGGTEAFF. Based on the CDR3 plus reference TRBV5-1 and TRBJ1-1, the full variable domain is KAGVTQTPRYLIKTRGQQVTLSCSPISGHRSVSWYQQTPGQGLQFLFEYFSETQRNKGNFPGRFSGRQFSNSRSEMNVSTLELGDSALYLCASNHRTGGTEAFFGQGTRLTVV.

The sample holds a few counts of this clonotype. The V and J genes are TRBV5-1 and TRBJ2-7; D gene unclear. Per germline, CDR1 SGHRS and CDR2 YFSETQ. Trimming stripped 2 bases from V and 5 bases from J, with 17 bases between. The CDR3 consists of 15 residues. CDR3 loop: CASSFRSSFADEQYF. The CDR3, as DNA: TGCGCCAGCAGCTTTCGTTCCAGCTTCGCGGACGAGCAGTACTTC.